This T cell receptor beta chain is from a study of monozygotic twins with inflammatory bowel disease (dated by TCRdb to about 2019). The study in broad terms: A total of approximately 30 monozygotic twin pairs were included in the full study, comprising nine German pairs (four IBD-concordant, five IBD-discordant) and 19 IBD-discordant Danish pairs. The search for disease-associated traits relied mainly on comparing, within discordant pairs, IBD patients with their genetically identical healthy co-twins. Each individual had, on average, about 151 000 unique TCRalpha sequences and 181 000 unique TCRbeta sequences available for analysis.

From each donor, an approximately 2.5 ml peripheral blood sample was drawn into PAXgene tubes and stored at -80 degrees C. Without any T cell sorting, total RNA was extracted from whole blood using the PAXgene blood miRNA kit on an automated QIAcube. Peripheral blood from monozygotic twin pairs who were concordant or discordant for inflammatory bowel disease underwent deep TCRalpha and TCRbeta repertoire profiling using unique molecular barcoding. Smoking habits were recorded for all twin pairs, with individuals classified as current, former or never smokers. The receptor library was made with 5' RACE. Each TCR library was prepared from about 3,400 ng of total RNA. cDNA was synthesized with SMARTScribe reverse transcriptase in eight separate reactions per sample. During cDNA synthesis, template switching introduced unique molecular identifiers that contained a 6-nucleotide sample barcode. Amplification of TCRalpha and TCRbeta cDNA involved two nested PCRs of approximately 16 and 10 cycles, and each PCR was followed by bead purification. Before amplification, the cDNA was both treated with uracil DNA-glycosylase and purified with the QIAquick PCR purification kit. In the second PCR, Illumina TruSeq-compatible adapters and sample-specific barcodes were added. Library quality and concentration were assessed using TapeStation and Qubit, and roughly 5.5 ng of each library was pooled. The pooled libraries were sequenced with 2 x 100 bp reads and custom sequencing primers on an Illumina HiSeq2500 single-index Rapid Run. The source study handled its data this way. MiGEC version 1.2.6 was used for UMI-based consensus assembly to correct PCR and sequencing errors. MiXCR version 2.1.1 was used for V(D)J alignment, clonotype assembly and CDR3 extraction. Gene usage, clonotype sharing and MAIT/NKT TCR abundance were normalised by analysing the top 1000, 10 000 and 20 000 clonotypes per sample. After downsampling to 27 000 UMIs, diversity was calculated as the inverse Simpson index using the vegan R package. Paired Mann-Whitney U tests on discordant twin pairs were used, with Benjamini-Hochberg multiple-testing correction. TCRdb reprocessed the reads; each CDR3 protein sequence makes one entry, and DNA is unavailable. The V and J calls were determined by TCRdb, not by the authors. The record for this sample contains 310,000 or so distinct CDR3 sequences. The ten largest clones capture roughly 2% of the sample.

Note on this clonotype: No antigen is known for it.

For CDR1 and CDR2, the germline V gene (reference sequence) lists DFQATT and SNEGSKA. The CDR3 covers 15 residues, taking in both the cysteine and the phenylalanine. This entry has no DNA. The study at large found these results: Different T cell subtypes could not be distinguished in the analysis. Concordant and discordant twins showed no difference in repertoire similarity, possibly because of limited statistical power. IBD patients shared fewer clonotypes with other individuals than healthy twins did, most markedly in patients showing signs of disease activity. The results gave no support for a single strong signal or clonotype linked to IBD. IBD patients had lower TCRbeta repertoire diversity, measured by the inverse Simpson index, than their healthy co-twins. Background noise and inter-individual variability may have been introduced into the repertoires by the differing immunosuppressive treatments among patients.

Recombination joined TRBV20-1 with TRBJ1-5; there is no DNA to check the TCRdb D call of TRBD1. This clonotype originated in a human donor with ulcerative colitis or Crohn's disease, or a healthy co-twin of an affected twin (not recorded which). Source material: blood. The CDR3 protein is CSAELPGPQGQPQHF.